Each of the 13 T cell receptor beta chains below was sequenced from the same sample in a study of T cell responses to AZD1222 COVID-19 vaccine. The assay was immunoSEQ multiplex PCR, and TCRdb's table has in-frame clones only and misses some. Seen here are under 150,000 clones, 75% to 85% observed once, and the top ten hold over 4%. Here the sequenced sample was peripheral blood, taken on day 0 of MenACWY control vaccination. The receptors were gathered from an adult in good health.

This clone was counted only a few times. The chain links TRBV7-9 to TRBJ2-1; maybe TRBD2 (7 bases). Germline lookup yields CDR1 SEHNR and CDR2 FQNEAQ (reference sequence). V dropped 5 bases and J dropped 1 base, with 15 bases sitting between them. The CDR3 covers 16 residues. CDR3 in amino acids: CASSLRGGRSYNEQFF. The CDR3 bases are TGTGCCAGCAGCCTTAGGGGGGGCCGATCCTACAATGAGCAGTTCTTC.

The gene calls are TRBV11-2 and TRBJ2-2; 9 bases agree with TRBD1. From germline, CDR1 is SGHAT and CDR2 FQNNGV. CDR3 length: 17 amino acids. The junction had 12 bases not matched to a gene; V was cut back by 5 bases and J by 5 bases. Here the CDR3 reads CASSQTWGQGGTGELFF. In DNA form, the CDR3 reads TGTGCCAGCAGCCAGACTTGGGGACAGGGTGGAACCGGGGAGCTGTTTTTT.

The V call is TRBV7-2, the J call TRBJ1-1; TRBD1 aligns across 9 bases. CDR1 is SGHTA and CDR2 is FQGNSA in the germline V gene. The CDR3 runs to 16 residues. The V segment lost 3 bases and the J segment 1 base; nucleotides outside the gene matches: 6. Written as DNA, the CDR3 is TGTGCCAGCAGCTTTACAGGGGGCACCCCGAACACTGAAGCTTTCTTT. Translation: CASSFTGGTPNTEAFF. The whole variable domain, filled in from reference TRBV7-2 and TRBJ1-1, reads GAGVSQSPSNKVTEKGKDVELRCDPISGHTALYWYRQSLGQGLEFLIYFQGNSAPDKSGLPSDRFSAERTGGSVSTLTIQRTQQEDSAVYLCASSFTGGTPNTEAFFGQGTRLTVV.

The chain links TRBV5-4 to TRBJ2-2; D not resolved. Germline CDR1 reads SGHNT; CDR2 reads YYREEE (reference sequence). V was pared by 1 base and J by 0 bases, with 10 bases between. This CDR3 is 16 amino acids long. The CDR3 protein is CASSLSGRPNTGELFF. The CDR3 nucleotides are TGTGCCAGCAGCTTGTCAGGACGGCCGAACACCGGGGAGCTGTTTTTT.

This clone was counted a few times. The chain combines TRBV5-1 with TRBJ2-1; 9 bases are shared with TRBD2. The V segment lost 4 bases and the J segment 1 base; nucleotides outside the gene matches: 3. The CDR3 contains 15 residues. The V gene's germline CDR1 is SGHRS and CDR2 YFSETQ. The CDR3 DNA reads TGCGCCAGCAGCCCTAGCGGGGCATCCTACAATGAGCAGTTCTTC. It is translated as CASSPSGASYNEQFF.

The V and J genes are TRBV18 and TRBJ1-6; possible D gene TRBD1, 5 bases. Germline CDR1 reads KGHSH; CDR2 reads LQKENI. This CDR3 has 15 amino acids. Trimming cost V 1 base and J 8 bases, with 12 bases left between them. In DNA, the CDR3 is TGTGCCAGCTCACCACAGCAGGGTGTCGATTCACCCCTCCACTTT. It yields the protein CASSPQQGVDSPLHF. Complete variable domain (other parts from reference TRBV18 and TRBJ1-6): NAGVMQNPRHLVRRRGQEARLRCSPMKGHSHVYWYRQLPEEGLKFMVYLQKENIIDESGMPKERFSAEFPKEGPSILRIQQVVRGDSAAYFCASSPQQGVDSPLHFGNGTRLTVT.

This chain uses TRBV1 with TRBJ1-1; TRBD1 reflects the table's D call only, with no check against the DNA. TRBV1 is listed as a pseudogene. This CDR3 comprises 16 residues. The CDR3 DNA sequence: TGCACCAGCAGCCCTCGGACAGGGCAAATGAACACTGAAGCTTTCTTT. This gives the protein CTSSPRTGQMNTEAFF.

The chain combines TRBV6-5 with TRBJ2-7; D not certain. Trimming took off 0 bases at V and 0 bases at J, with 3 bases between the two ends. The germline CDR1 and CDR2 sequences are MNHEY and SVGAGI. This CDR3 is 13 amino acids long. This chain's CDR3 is CASSYSSSYEQYF. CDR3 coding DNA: TGTGCCAGCAGTTACTCAAGCTCCTACGAGCAGTACTTC.

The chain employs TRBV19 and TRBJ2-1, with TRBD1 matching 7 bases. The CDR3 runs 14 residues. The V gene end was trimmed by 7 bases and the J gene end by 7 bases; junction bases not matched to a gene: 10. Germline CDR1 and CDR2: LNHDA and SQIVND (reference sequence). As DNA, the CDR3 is TGTGCCAGTAATCAACCGGGACAGCAGAATGAGCAGTTCTTC. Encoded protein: CASNQPGQQNEQFF.

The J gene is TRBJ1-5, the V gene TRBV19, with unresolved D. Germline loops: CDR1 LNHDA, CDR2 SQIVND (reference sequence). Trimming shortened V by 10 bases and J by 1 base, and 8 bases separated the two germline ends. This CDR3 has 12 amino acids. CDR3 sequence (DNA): TGTGCCACTCGAGGGAGCAATCAGCCCCAGCATTTT. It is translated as CATRGSNQPQHF. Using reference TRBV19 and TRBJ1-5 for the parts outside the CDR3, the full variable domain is DGGITQSPKYLFRKEGQNVTLSCEQNLNHDAMYWYRQDPGQGLRLIYYSQIVNDFQKGDIAEGYSVSREKKESFPLTVTSAQKNPTAFYLCATRGSNQPQHFGDGTRLSIL.

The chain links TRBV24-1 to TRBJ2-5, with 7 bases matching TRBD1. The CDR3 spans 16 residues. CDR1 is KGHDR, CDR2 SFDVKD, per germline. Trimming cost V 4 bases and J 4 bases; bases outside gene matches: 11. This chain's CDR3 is CATSDRELGQRETQYF. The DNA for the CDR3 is TGTGCCACCAGTGACCGAGAATTGGGACAGAGAGAGACCCAGTACTTC.

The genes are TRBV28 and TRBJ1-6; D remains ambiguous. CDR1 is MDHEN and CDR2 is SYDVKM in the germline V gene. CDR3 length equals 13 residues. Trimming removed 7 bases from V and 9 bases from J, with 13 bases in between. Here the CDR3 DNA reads TGTGCCAGCATGTCGGGAAGTATTTCACCCCTCCACTTT. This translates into CASMSGSISPLHF.

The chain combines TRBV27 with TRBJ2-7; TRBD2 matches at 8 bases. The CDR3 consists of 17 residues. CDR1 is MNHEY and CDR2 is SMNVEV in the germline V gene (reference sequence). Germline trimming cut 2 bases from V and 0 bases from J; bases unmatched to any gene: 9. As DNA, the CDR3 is TGTGCCAGCAGTTTAAAGGGCGGGGGGCAAAGCTCCTACGAGCAGTACTTC. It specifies CASSLKGGGQSSYEQYF.